Reported below is one T cell receptor (beta chain). This clone was picked up a small number of times. Its specific antigen is unknown. Base qualities are missing; no much larger clone stands one base away. This specimen belongs to a study of CD8+ T cells in alopecia areata (dated by TCRdb to 2017 to 2018). For context, the study as a whole: Treated patients were enrolled in an open-label pilot trial of oral tofacitinib, 5 to 10 mg twice daily, for moderate-to-severe alopecia areata. Tofacitinib was given for 6 to 18 months, followed by 6 months of follow-up off drug to assess delayed response and recurrence. The SALT score, which quantifies the percentage of affected scalp surface area, was used to measure disease severity in treated patients. Scalp clonality was compared among normal scalp (n=4), patchy alopecia areata scalp (n=8), and alopecia totalis/universalis scalp (n=8). Amplification of TCRbeta CDR3 regions was done by immunoSEQ multiplex PCR using 35 Vbeta forward primers and 13 Jbeta reverse primers. Patients on tofacitinib were biopsied at baseline and after 4 and 24 weeks of treatment, and several of the patients also had a later scalp biopsy. RNA was extracted with the PAXgene miRNA kit for fixed scalp, the miRNeasy kit for PBMCs, and the RNeasy kit for mouse skin. High-throughput TCRbeta sequencing was used to examine T cell clonal expansion in alopecia areata in both the C3H/HeJ mouse model and human patients. Scalp tissue and sorted CD4+ and CD8+ peripheral blood T cells from patchy and totalis/universalis alopecia areata patients and from healthy controls were covered by human TCRbeta sequencing.

Library creation used the immunoSEQ multiplex PCR assay. RNA was extracted from all samples and reverse transcribed into cDNA as template for TCR sequencing. First-strand cDNA was synthesized with SuperScript III using a 2:1 mix of oligo-dT and random hexamers. Amplification bias was assessed with a synthetic immune receptor repertoire, and residual bias was removed computationally. In the authors' own workflow: After raw reads were preprocessed to remove errors, the CDR3 was defined following IMGT conventions as running from the conserved cysteine to phenylalanine. Clonality was computed as 1 minus the Shannon entropy, with the entropy normalized by log2 of the number of productive unique TCRs. Scalp TCRbeta sequences were cross-referenced with sorted blood CD4 and CD8 repertoires so that the CD4 or CD8 identity of scalp clones could be inferred. TCRdb limited this immuneACCESS table to in-frame rearrangements with V and J called. A share of clones is missing; checked studies link under half to unresolved V genes, and the rest is unexplained. The DNA gave D and trimming, while V, J and clone size come from that table. This sample lists about 220,000 clones; under 60% were detected once. Roughly 1.4% of the sample belongs to the ten largest clones.

Summary of the overall study and its limitations: With tofacitinib, both scalp clonality and the number of expanded CD8+ clones among the top 100 scalp clones went down significantly. Many expanded lesional clones persisted in scalp and blood during tofacitinib treatment, which may partly explain relapse after stopping treatment. TCR sequences shared between patients were less clear than in mice, possibly partly because of HLA diversity in the patient population. Resident alphabeta T cells in normal human skin are also sequenced, complicating scalp TCR repertoire analysis, unlike mouse skin dominated by gammadelta T cells. Because the treated cohort was small and had just a single nonresponder, larger studies are needed to establish links between baseline CD8+ expansion and response. Compared with normal scalp, lesional scalp had higher clonality and more expanded CD8+ clones, particularly in alopecia totalis/universalis, a pattern that suggests antigenic drive.

The sample's time point label is to be understood as: around 4 weeks on oral tofacitinib. The treatment or condition label for this specimen denotes: oral pan-JAK inhibitor, 5-10 mg twice daily. Peripheral blood and lesional scalp punch biopsies were obtained from patients with alopecia areata. PBMCs were isolated by density centrifugation and stained for CD3, CD4 and CD8, and CD4+ and CD8+ T cells were sorted on a FACSAria. Sequenced here: CD4+ T cells sorted from blood, sampled at week 4, from a patient treated with tofacitinib. The source of this sequence is a human donor with alopecia areata.

The nucleotides are TGCGCCAGCAGCCAAGCCCCGGGGGGGGAGCAGTACTTC. This yields the protein CASSQAPGGEQYF. The V gene is TRBV4-3 and the J gene is TRBJ2-7; the junction holds 8 bases that match TRBD2. V has 1 base trimmed and J has 7 bases trimmed; junction bases matching no gene number 3. Based on the germline V gene, the CDR1 and CDR2 sequences are LGHNA and YSLEER. The CDR3 runs 13 amino acids, cysteine and phenylalanine included. Kept here is only the CDR3 DNA, which spans 39 bases and is read in frame from base 1.